This T cell receptor beta chain is from a study of OX40 agonist ivuxolimab in advanced cancers. Concerning the study at large: The costimulatory receptor OX40 (CD134) was targeted by ivuxolimab, a fully human IgG2 agonistic monoclonal antibody. Three dose-escalation patients achieved partial responses, one with hepatocellular carcinoma and two with cutaneous melanoma. Peripheral TCRbeta sequencing aimed to test whether ivuxolimab altered TCR sequence diversity and caused clonal T-cell expansion. Intravenous ivuxolimab was administered to patients every 2 weeks at six dose levels: 0.01, 0.1, 0.3, 1.5, 3 and 10 mg/kg. Patients were allowed to have had prior anti-PD-1, anti-PD-L1 or anti-CTLA-4 therapy, and around 40% of the dose-escalation patients had previously received checkpoint inhibitors. In the dose-escalation cohort, around 80% of patients were male, and the mean age was roughly 60 years with a range of roughly 23 to 90. Of the approximately 50 dose-escalation patients, hepatocellular carcinoma was present in approximately 20, melanoma in approximately 15, renal cell carcinoma in 9 and head and neck cancer in 9. The paper describes the monotherapy dose-escalation part (N ≈ 52 patients) of the phase I trial of ivuxolimab.

The trial excluded patients who had a history of autoimmune disease or were on systemic immunosuppression. In every dose cohort, peripheral blood was drawn for TCR sequencing at baseline, cycle 4 day 1, and cycle 7 day 1. Samples were obtained from an open-label, multicenter, first-in-human phase I dose-escalation trial of ivuxolimab. Adults with locally advanced or metastatic melanoma, renal cell, hepatocellular, or head and neck squamous cell carcinoma were enrolled in the trial. Before TCR sequencing, CD4+ T cells and CD8+ T cells from peripheral blood were sorted into separate populations. Looking up the germline V gene yields CDR1 SGHVS and CDR2 FQNEAQ. The CDR3 measures 15 amino acids from cysteine to phenylalanine. CDR3 DNA only is kept here, 45 bases in frame from base 1. Here V drops 3 bases and J drops 1 base, and the junction holds 5 bases not matched to any gene. This clone was seen only once. Its antigen remains unidentified. No per-base quality is available; no much larger clone lies one base away.

The research as a whole found: At doses from 0.1 to 3.0 mg/kg, clonal expansion was seen in both CD4+ and CD8+ blood T cells between baseline and week 6. Low levels of normalized T-cell clonal expansion were also seen in some patients who did not respond. In the 0.1-3.0 mg/kg groups, partial responders were among the patients with the lowest normalized peripheral clonal expansion, particularly in CD8+ T cells. After ivuxolimab, expanded clones were on average more numerous among CD8+ T cells than among CD4+ T cells. The antigen specificity of the clonally expanded peripheral T cells was not determined.

Genomic DNA was isolated from the sorted cells so that the TCRbeta CDR3 region could be sequenced. The immunoSEQ Assay was used to sequence the TCRbeta CDR3 regions. As stored in TCRdb, this immuneACCESS dataset retains in-frame rearrangements with V and J assigned. A fraction of the clones does not appear; measured against another copy, unresolved V genes explain less than half of the discrepancy, and the remainder lacks a known reason. This sample comprises 60,000 to 100,000 clones, approximately 95% of them detected only once. The top ten clonotypes cover around 21% of the sample. The source of this sequence is an adult with an advanced solid tumor such as melanoma, head and neck, liver or kidney cancer. This chain is built from TRBV7-8 and TRBJ2-5, and 7 bases in between align with TRBD2. Sequences were derived from CD4+ or CD8+ T cells sorted from blood, sampled in a trial of the OX40 agonist ivuxolimab. The CDR3 region has the sequence CASSFPGTTQETQYF. The DNA sequence is given as TGTGCCAGCAGCTTCCCCGGGACTACCCAAGAGACCCAGTACTTC. With the rest looked up from the reference TRBV7-8 and TRBJ2-5 genes rather than sequenced, the full variable domain is GAGVSQSPRYKVAKRGQDVALRCDPISGHVSLFWYQQALGQGPEFLTYFQNEAQLDKSGLPSDRFFAERPEGSVSTLKIQRTQQEDSAVYLCASSFPGTTQETQYFGPGTRLLVL.